This T cell receptor (beta chain) was profiled in a study of blood T cells in healthy people across ages. Study at large: Template switching caught about one barcoded beta molecule for each two T cells.

Of note for this clonotype: The antigen remains undetermined.

The use of a sample-barcoded 5' primer and a J-beta primer mix characterized a second PCR of about 7 to 12 cycles. TCRdb re-derived calls from the 5' RACE reads in MiXCR, one entry per CDR3 protein. The sample records around 1,000,000 distinct CDR3 sequences, 25% being singletons. The CDR3 length is 15 residues. Trimming at V came to 1 base and at J to 8 bases, leaving 8 bases not matched to a gene. The germline gives CDR1 SGHAT, CDR2 FQNNGV. Study outcomes and limitations: Possibly, changes in expanded clonotypes were confounded because donor CMV status was unknown.

These records were also assigned to another study, of T cells of mothers and their children.

Sample: blood. The clonotype comes from a girl aged 2 to 10 in good health. The gene calls are TRBV11-2 and TRBJ2-1; 7 nucleotides match TRBD2. The CDR3 nucleotides are TGTGCCAGCAGCTTAGGGGTGGCGGGGGAGGATGAGCAGTTCTTC. Translated: CASSLGVAGEDEQFF.